The sequence of this T cell receptor beta chain was determined in a study of control samples from healthy donors and cancer patients. This table comes from immunoSEQ multiplex PCR, and its TCRdb copy is limited to in-frame clones, with some not included. The sample records under 450,000 clones, 75% to 95% being singletons. Germline V gene lookup returns CDR1 KGHSH and CDR2 LQKENI. Trimming left V 5 bases short and J 7 bases short, with 21 bases between. The CDR3 has 16 amino acids. Sequenced sample: PBMCs. This receptor was identified in a man aged 40-49 years with head and neck cancer. V and J are TRBV18 and TRBJ1-5; maybe TRBD1 (6 bases). The CDR3 here is CASSSTTGYSLQPQHF. CDR3 nucleotides: TGTGCCAGCTCATCGACCACAGGGTATAGTCTCCAGCCCCAGCATTTT. The complete variable domain, with remaining parts taken from reference TRBV18 and TRBJ1-5, reads NAGVMQNPRHLVRRRGQEARLRCSPMKGHSHVYWYRQLPEEGLKFMVYLQKENIIDESGMPKERFSAEFPKEGPSILRIQQVVRGDSAAYFCASSSTTGYSLQPQHFGDGTRLSIL.